This is a list of T cell receptor beta chains from one sample in a study of blood T cell repertoires in COVID-19. The method was immunoSEQ multiplex PCR; TCRdb's version includes in-frame clones alone and lacks a portion of them. The sample consists of 410,000 or so clones, 80% to 90% of them appearing once. The sequenced sample was peripheral blood. The receptor source for this set is a woman aged 25 to 39 with active or convalescent COVID-19. Both conserved end residues are part of each CDR3. Fields, in order: V gene, J gene, D gene, clone size, CDR3 protein, CDR3 DNA. A D gene is named only where the DNA matches it firmly. Not every row has a clone size; where given, it reads once, few, many or a size class.

TRBV27	TRBJ1-5	NA	NA	CASRTANSNQPQHF	TGTGCCAGCCGGACAGCGAATAGCAATCAGCCCCAGCATTTT
TRBV6-4	TRBJ2-1	TRBD2	NA	CASSERTSGNNEQFF	TGTGCCAGCAGTGAAAGGACTAGCGGGAATAATGAGCAGTTCTTC
TRBV29-1	TRBJ1-1	NA	NA	CSVQTLNTEAFF	TGCAGCGTGCAAACACTGAACACTGAAGCTTTCTTT
TRBV3-1/TRBV3-2	TRBJ1-1	NA	NA	CASSPARVDTEAFF	TGTGCCAGCAGCCCAGCGCGGGTGGACACTGAAGCTTTCTTT
TRBV11-2	TRBJ1-6	NA	NA	CASSPLDSNSPLHF	TGTGCCAGCAGCCCGTTGGACAGTAATTCACCCCTCCACTTT
TRBV27	TRBJ2-1	TRBD2	NA	CASTSGLLGNEQFF	TGTGCCAGTACCTCGGGACTACTTGGCAATGAGCAGTTCTTC
TRBV18	TRBJ1-2	TRBD1	NA	CASSPPTGGFYGYTF	TGTGCCAGCTCACCACCAACAGGGGGCTTCTATGGCTACACCTTC
TRBV6-5	TRBJ1-1	TRBD1	NA	CASRIGQVNTEAFF	TGTGCCAGCAGAATTGGACAGGTGAACACTGAAGCTTTCTTT
TRBV5-6	TRBJ1-3	NA	NA	CASSLGVGLGASGNTIYF	TGTGCCAGCAGCTTGGGCGTCGGGTTGGGTGCCTCTGGAAACACCATATATTTT
TRBV6-6	TRBJ2-7	TRBD2	NA	CASSPRLAGENEQYF	TGTGCCAGCAGCCCCAGACTAGCGGGAGAGAACGAGCAGTACTTC
TRBV2	TRBJ1-6	TRBD1	NA	CASKDIIRDRNSPLHF	TGTGCCAGCAAAGATATTATCCGGGACAGAAATTCACCCCTCCACTTT
TRBV7-9	TRBJ2-1	TRBD1	once	CASSLLYPGQGGDEQFF	TGTGCCAGCAGCTTACTTTACCCGGGACAGGGTGGCGATGAGCAGTTCTTC
TRBV11-2	TRBJ2-1	TRBD2	NA	CASRTPFSGSLDEQFF	TGTGCCAGCAGAACCCCCTTCAGCGGGAGTTTAGATGAGCAGTTCTTC
TRBV3-1/TRBV3-2	TRBJ2-7	NA	NA	CASSQGAGFYEQYF	TGTGCCAGCAGCCAAGGGGCAGGCTTCTACGAGCAGTACTTC
TRBV5-6	TRBJ2-2	NA	few	CASSFLDSVNTGELFF	TGTGCCAGCAGCTTCCTTGACAGCGTGAACACCGGGGAGCTGTTTTTT
TRBV5-1	TRBJ1-3	NA	NA	CASSSDTLSSGNTIYF	TGCGCCAGCAGTTCCGACACTTTGAGCTCTGGAAACACCATATATTTT
TRBV5-4	TRBJ2-3	TRBD2	NA	CASSRASGIGTDTQYF	TGTGCCAGCAGCCGAGCTAGCGGCATAGGCACAGATACGCAGTATTTT
TRBV25-1	TRBJ1-1	NA	NA	CASRAPDISPMNTEAFF	TGTGCCAGCAGGGCCCCGGACATATCGCCGATGAACACTGAAGCTTTCTTT
TRBV6-6	TRBJ1-5	NA	NA	CASSYSRTDSNQPQHF	TGTGCCAGCAGTTATTCGAGGACAGATAGCAATCAGCCCCAGCATTTT
TRBV5-4	TRBJ2-2	TRBD2	NA	CASSRDASAGGRVAGELFF	TGTGCCAGCAGCCGCGACGCCTCAGCGGGGGGAAGGGTAGCCGGGGAGCTGTTTTTT
TRBV4-1	TRBJ2-1	NA	NA	CASSDTQGPVTYNEQFF	TGCGCCAGCAGCGATACACAGGGCCCTGTTACCTACAATGAGCAGTTCTTC
TRBV13	TRBJ2-7	TRBD2	NA	CASSRTSGRYEQYF	TGTGCCAGCAGCAGGACTAGCGGGAGGTATGAGCAGTACTTC
TRBV27	TRBJ2-2	NA	NA	CASSLSNYMGRSGELFF	TGTGCCAGCAGTTTATCAAACTACATGGGGCGCTCCGGGGAGCTGTTTTTT
TRBV19	TRBJ1-5	NA	NA	CASSIPLGAQHF	TGTGCCAGTAGTATTCCTCTCGGGGCCCAGCATTTT
TRBV6-1	TRBJ1-5	NA	NA	CASSERQGQPQHF	TGTGCCAGCAGTGAACGTCAGGGACAGCCCCAGCATTTT
TRBV29-1	TRBJ2-3	NA	NA	CSAGEADTQYF	TGCAGCGCAGGGGAAGCAGATACGCAGTATTTT
TRBV5-6	TRBJ2-2	NA	NA	CASSPGTRNTGELFF	TGTGCCAGCAGCCCAGGGACAAGGAACACCGGGGAGCTGTTTTTT
TRBV6-1	TRBJ2-6	TRBD1	NA	CASSEGDRVSGANVLTF	TGTGCCAGCAGTGAAGGAGACAGGGTCTCTGGGGCCAACGTCCTGACTTTC
TRBV19	TRBJ2-2	NA	NA	CASKGGHKNTGELFF	TGTGCCAGTAAAGGGGGACACAAGAACACCGGGGAGCTGTTTTTT
TRBV2	TRBJ1-5	NA	NA	CASRDSNQPQHF	TGTGCCAGCAGAGACAGTAATCAGCCCCAGCATTTT
TRBV4-1	TRBJ1-1	NA	NA	CASSRDSTTEAFF	TGCGCCAGCAGCAGAGACAGTACCACTGAAGCTTTCTTT
TRBV20-1	TRBJ2-1	NA	NA	CSGRSYNEQFF	TGCAGTGGTCGCTCCTACAATGAGCAGTTCTTC
TRBV12-3/TRBV12-4	TRBJ1-6	NA	NA	CASSLGENSPLHF	TGTGCCAGCAGTTTAGGGGAGAATTCACCCCTCCACTTT
TRBV27	TRBJ2-1	TRBD2	NA	CASKSPLAGGSYNEQFF	TGTGCCAGCAAATCCCCCTTGGCGGGGGGCTCCTACAATGAGCAGTTCTTC
TRBV6-2/TRBV6-3	TRBJ1-5	TRBD1	NA	CASSTARDSQNSQPQHF	TGTGCCAGCAGTACCGCCCGGGACAGCCAAAATAGTCAGCCCCAGCATTTT
TRBV7-2	TRBJ2-7	TRBD1	NA	CASSTTGGYEQYF	TGTGCCAGCAGCACAACAGGGGGCTACGAGCAGTACTTC
TRBV5-4	TRBJ1-1	NA	NA	CASSLPGSEAFF	TGTGCCAGCAGCTTGCCAGGATCTGAAGCTTTCTTT
TRBV6-5	TRBJ2-1	NA	NA	CASRGQGKNEQFF	TGTGCCAGCAGGGGCCAGGGTAAAAATGAGCAGTTCTTC
TRBV5-8	TRBJ1-4	TRBD1	NA	CASCRTGGEKLFF	TGTGCCAGCTGTAGGACAGGGGGTGAAAAACTGTTTTTT
TRBV11-2	TRBJ2-1	NA	NA	CASSFAGAPGNEQFF	TGTGCCAGCAGCTTCGCCGGTGCTCCGGGCAATGAGCAGTTCTTC
TRBV3-1/TRBV3-2	TRBJ1-2	NA	NA	CASSANRGYGYTF	TGTGCCAGCAGCGCCAACCGGGGCTATGGCTACACCTTC
TRBV30	TRBJ1-2	NA	NA	CAWSVFAADGYTF	TGTGCCTGGAGTGTATTCGCGGCAGATGGCTACACCTTC
TRBV5-6	TRBJ2-3	NA	NA	CASSLWEASGTDTQYF	TGTGCCAGCAGCTTGTGGGAGGCTAGCGGCACAGATACGCAGTATTTT
TRBV18	TRBJ1-6	TRBD1	NA	CASSPSGQGTSPLHF	TGTGCCAGCTCACCGTCCGGACAGGGGACCTCACCCCTCCACTTT
TRBV7-6	TRBJ2-5	NA	NA	CASSFGGQETQYF	TGTGCCAGCAGCTTTGGGGGGCAAGAGACCCAGTACTTC
TRBV14	TRBJ1-1	TRBD1	NA	CASSPWDSQNTEAFF	TGTGCCAGCAGCCCGTGGGACAGCCAGAACACTGAAGCTTTCTTT
TRBV3-1/TRBV3-2	TRBJ1-6	TRBD1	NA	CASSQAQGINSPLHF	TGTGCCAGCAGCCAAGCACAGGGGATTAATTCACCCCTCCACTTT
TRBV18	TRBJ1-5	NA	NA	CASSPRQGPSNQPQHF	TGTGCCAGCTCACCACGTCAGGGGCCCAGCAATCAGCCCCAGCATTTT
TRBV27	TRBJ2-5	NA	NA	CASLPLFGETQYF	TGTGCCAGCCTACCCCTATTCGGAGAGACCCAGTACTTC
TRBV4-2	TRBJ1-1	NA	NA	CASSQRRGANTEAFF	TGTGCCAGCAGCCAACGCAGGGGAGCAAACACTGAAGCTTTCTTT
TRBV19	TRBJ2-7	NA	once	CASSIGDGQILYF	TGTGCCAGTAGTATCGGGGATGGGCAGATTCTGTACTTC